Detailed here is one TCR beta chain. At one end, the junction sequence differs from germline, possibly due to a read error. This entry comes from a study of blood T cell repertoires in COVID-19. Overall study: Samples representing acute and convalescent COVID-19 were sourced from the United States, Italy and Spain. Nucleic acid was either cDNA or gDNA, and it came from T cells, B-cell-depleted T cells, or PBMCs.

Germline-derived CDR1 and CDR2 are SGHRS and YFSETQ. The CDR3 is made up of 15 amino acids. In the study's own analysis: Reference gene primer amplification in the assay estimated nucleated cell counts. Produced via immunoSEQ multiplex PCR; TCRdb's table is partial and in-frame only. V, J and clone size are those of that table, while D and trimming were read from the DNA. The sample lists fewer than 300,000 clones; approximately 82% were seen once. This sequence was found in a woman aged 18-29 years with acute or convalescent COVID-19. The chain is built from TRBV5-1 and TRBJ1-5, with 9 nucleotides matching TRBD1. The sample comprised peripheral blood. Here the CDR3 DNA reads TGCGCCAGCAGCTTGGCCACAGGGGGCAAGCAGCCCCAGCATTTT. Its translation is CASSLATGGKQPQHF.